This TCR beta chain was retrieved from a study of vaccination effects on CD4 cells after COVID-19. The method was immunoSEQ multiplex PCR; TCRdb's version includes in-frame clones alone and lacks a portion of them. The data show about 24,000 clones, 81% seen once. Ahead of sequencing, the ViraFEST assay grew antigen-specific CD4+ T cells using viral peptide pools. Subsequent to a culture period of about nine days, CD4+ T cells were isolated. Either the BNT162b2 or mRNA-1273 vaccine was given to participants in two doses. The authors replaced half the medium with IL-2 medium on days 3 and 7. This CDR3 comprises 15 residues. Germline V CDR1 and CDR2: MNHNY, SVGAGI (reference sequence). V gave up 6 bases and J gave up 4 bases; unmatched junction bases: 10. On this clone itself: Its antigen is unknown.

This TCR came from a human donor who received a COVID-19 vaccine. Some clones in this sample may be carry-over from other donors' samples. The sample here was CD4+ T cells from PBMCs cultured with SARS-CoV-2 spike peptides, taken after COVID-19 vaccination. The chain recombines TRBV6-6 with TRBJ2-5; 8 positions match TRBD2. DNA for the CDR3: TGTGCCAGCAGGGTCGGGACTAGTGGTGGAGAGACCCAGTACTTC. Its translation is CASRVGTSGGETQYF.